One sample yielded the 5 T cell receptor beta chains listed below, sequenced in a study of beta chain features in type 1 diabetes. All of the isolated RNA was reverse transcribed, so expressed TCRB transcripts were sequenced. Clones were sequenced by immunoSEQ multiplex PCR, and TCRdb holds only the in-frame ones, with some missing. In the table there are more than 350,000 clones, roughly 11% of which are singletons. Sequencing was done on a sample of naive CD4+ T cells from blood. These receptor sequences come from a woman aged 18 to 35 in good health.

The CDR3 spells CASSHGFGLAPPDTQYF. The CDR3 DNA reads as TGCGCCAGCAGCCATGGCTTCGGCCTCGCGCCCCCAGATACGCAGTATTTT. The chain has TRBV4-1 and TRBJ2-3; the D is unclear. CDR1 MGHRA and CDR2 YSYEKL come from the germline V gene. This CDR3 is 17 amino acids long. Deletions cut 3 bases from V and 4 bases from J, with 20 bases between.

The chain recombines TRBV4-3 with TRBJ1-1, with D possibly being TRBD1 (5 bases). The CDR3 runs 14 residues. The germline V gene encodes CDR1 LGHNA and CDR2 YSLEER. The ends were cut back, 3 bases at V and 3 bases at J, with 11 bases in the middle. The CDR3, as DNA: TGCGCCAGCAGCCAGTCAGGGAGGTACACTGAAGCTTTCTTT. This sequence encodes CASSQSGRYTEAFF.

This clone was counted between two and nine times. J is TRBJ2-5 and V is TRBV19, with D unclear. CDR3 length: 14 residues. Trimming took off 6 bases at V and 5 bases at J, with 16 bases between the two ends. Germline lookup yields CDR1 LNHDA and CDR2 SQIVND (reference sequence). CDR3 in amino acids: CASSHKMGLETQYF. CDR3 DNA sequence: TGTGCCAGTAGCCATAAAATGGGTTTGGAGACCCAGTACTTC.

V gene TRBV6-5 combines with J gene TRBJ1-1; D not resolved. This CDR3 is 14 amino acids long. Trimming took off 2 bases at V and 4 bases at J, with 11 bases between the two ends. From germline, CDR1 is MNHEY and CDR2 SVGAGI. CDR3 sequence reads: CASSYDEVSTEAFF. Here the CDR3 DNA reads TGTGCCAGCAGTTACGATGAGGTTAGCACTGAAGCTTTCTTT.

The chain uses TRBV7-2 and TRBJ2-7, with unresolved D. The V end lost 1 base, the J end lost 0 bases, and 4 bases lay between the germline ends. The CDR3 length is 13 residues. The V gene's germline CDR1 is SGHTA and CDR2 FQGNSA. CDR3 sequence reads: CASSLEFSYEQYF. The CDR3 region has the DNA TGTGCCAGCAGCTTAGAGTTCTCCTACGAGCAGTACTTC.